Listed here is a single TCR beta chain. The antigen remains undetermined. This entry is derived from a study of response to subunit inactivated influenza vaccine. Germline CDR1 and CDR2: SGHTA and FQGNSA. This CDR3 has 15 amino acids. Trimming took 1 base from V and 2 from J; bases not matched to a gene: 3. TCRdb fed the RT-PCR reads into MiXCR, producing one record per CDR3 protein. The data contain under 950,000 distinct CDR3 sequences, over 20% of them singletons. Study observations and caveats: A suggestion made by the authors is that each seasonal influenza vaccination recruits few new T cells.

The rearrangement links TRBV7-2 to TRBJ2-7; 9 nucleotides align to TRBD2. This TCR came from a man aged 50 or older who received an inactivated influenza vaccine. The sample in question was PBMCs from blood, obtained roughly 5 days after vaccination. The CDR3 sequence: CASSLETSGTYEQYF. The CDR3 region has the DNA TGTGCCAGCAGCTTAGAGACTAGCGGTACCTACGAGCAGTACTTC. Drawing the rest from reference TRBV7-2 and TRBJ2-7, the complete variable domain is GAGVSQSPSNKVTEKGKDVELRCDPISGHTALYWYRQSLGQGLEFLIYFQGNSAPDKSGLPSDRFSAERTGGSVSTLTIQRTQQEDSAVYLCASSLETSGTYEQYFGPGTRLTVT.